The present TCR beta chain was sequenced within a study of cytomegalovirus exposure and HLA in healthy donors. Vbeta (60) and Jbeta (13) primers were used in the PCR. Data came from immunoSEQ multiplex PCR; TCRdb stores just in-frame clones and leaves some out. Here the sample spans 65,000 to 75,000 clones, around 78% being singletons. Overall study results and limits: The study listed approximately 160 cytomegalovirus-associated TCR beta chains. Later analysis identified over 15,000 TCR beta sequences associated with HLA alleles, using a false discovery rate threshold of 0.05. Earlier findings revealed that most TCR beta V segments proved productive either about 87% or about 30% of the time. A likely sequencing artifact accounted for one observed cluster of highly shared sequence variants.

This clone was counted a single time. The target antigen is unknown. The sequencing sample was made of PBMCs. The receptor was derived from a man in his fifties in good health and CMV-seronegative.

CDR3 sequence (DNA): TGTGCCAGCAGTTTATCTCCGGGGGCCAACGTCCTGACTTTC. Amino acid sequence: CASSLSPGANVLTF. The V call is TRBV27, the J call TRBJ2-6; D uncertain. The V gene lost 0 bases and the J gene lost 4 bases, with 4 bases spanning the gap. Looked up from germline, CDR1 is MNHEY and CDR2 is SMNVEV (reference sequence). CDR3 length: 14 amino acids.